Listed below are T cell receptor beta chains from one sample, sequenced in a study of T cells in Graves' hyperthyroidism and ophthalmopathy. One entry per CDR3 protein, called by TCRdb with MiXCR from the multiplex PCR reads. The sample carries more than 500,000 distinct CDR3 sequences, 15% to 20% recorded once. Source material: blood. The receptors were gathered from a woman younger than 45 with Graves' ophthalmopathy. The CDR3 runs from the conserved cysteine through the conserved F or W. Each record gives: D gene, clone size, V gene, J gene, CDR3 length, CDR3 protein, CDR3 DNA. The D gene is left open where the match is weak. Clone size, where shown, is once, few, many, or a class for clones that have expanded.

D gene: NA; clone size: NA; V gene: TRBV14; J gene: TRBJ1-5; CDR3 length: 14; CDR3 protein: CASSHGGGNQPQHF; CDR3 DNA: TGTGCCAGCAGCCACGGGGGGGGCAATCAGCCCCAGCATTTT
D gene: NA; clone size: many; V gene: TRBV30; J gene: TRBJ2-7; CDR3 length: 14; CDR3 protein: CAWRRKPGLLEQYF; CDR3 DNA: TGTGCCTGGAGACGAAAGCCGGGACTCCTCGAGCAGTACTTC
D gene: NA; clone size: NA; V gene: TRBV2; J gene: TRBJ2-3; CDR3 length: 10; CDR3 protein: CARGVADQYF; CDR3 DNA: TGTGCCAGAGGGGTGGCAGACCAGTATTTT
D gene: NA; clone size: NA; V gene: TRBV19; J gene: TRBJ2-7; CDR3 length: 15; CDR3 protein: CASRNATGGHYEQYF; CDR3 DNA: TGTGCCAGTAGAAATGCCACCGGGGGACACTACGAGCAGTACTTC
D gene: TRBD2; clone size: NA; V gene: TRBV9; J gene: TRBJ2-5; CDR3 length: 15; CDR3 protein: CASSVGLAGLETQYF; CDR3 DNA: TGTGCCAGCAGCGTAGGACTAGCGGGACTAGAGACCCAGTACTTC
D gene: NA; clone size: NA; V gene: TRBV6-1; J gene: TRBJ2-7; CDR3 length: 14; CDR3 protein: CASSESVSTYEQYF; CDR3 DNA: TGTGCCAGCAGTGAAAGTGTCAGCACCTACGAGCAGTACTTC
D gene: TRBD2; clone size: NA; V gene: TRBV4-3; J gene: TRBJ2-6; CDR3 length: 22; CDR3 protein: CASSQNPVLLAGVGSGANVLTF; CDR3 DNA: TGCGCCAGCAGCCAAAACCCGGTCCTTCTAGCGGGAGTCGGCTCTGGGGCCAACGTCCTGACTTTC
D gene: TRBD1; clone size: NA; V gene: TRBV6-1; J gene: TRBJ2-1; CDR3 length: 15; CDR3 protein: CASSSTDRVKNEQFF; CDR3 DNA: TGTGCCAGCAGTTCGACCGACAGGGTAAAAAATGAGCAGTTCTTC
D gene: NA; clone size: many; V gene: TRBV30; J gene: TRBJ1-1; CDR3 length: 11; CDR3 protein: CAWSPRTEAFF; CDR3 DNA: TGTGCCTGGAGTCCTAGAACTGAAGCTTTCTTT
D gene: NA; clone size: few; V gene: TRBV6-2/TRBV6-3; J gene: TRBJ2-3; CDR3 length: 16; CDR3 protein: CASNHANWEYEDTQYF; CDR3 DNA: TGTGCCAGCAACCACGCAAACTGGGAGTATGAAGATACGCAGTATTTT
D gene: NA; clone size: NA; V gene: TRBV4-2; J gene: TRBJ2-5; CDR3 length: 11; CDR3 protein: CASSQKETQYF; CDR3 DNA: TGTGCCAGCAGCCAGAAAGAGACCCAGTACTTC
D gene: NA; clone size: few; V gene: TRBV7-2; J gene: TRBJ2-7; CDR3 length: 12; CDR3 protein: CASSPKPYEQYF; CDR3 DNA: TGTGCCAGCAGCCCTAAGCCCTACGAGCAGTACTTC
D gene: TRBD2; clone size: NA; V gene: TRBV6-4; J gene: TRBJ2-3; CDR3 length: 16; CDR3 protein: CASSDLAGGGTDTQYF; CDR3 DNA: TGTGCCAGCAGTGATCTAGCGGGAGGAGGTACAGATACGCAGTATTTT
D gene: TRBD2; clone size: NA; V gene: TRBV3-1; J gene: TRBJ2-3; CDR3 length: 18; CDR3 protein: CASSPEPTSVEGTDTQYF; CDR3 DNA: TGTGCCAGCAGCCCGGAACCAACTAGCGTGGAGGGCACAGATACGCAGTATTTT
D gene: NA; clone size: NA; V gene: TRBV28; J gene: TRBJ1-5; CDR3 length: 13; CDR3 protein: CAGSYDSNQPQHF; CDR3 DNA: TGTGCCGGGTCATACGATAGCAATCAGCCCCAGCATTTT
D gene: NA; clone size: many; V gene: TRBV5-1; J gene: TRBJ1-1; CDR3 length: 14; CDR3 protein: CASSGNGVVTEAFF; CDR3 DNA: TGCGCCAGCAGCGGAAACGGGGTGGTGACTGAAGCTTTCTTT